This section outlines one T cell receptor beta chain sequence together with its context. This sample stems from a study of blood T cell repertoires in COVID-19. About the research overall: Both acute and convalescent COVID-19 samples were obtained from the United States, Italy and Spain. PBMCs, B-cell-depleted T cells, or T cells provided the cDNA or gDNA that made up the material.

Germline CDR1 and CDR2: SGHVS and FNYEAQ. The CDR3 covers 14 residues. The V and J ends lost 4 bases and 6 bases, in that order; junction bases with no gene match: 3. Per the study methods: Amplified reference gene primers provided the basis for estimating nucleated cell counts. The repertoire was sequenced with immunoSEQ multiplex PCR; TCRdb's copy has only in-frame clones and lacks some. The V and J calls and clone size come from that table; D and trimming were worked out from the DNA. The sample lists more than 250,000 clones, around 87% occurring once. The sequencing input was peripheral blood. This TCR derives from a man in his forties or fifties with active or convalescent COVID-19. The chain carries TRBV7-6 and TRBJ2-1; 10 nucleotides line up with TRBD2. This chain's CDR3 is CASSSSGSFNEQFF. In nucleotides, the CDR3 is TGTGCCAGCAGCTCTAGCGGGAGTTTCAATGAGCAGTTCTTC.